The 32 T cell receptor beta chains listed next were all sequenced from one sample in a study of CD8 T cells in ankylosing spondylitis. TCRdb used MiXCR to reprocess the 5' RACE reads, holding one entry per CDR3 protein. The sample records 200,000 to 250,000 distinct CDR3 sequences, more than 25% being singletons. The sequenced sample consisted of blood, either unsorted or a sorted T cell fraction (not recorded which). The origin of the receptors is a male donor with ankylosing spondylitis or in good health (not recorded which).

The chain joins TRBV5-1 to TRBJ1-2; D ambiguous. The V end lost 0 bases, the J end lost 6 bases, and 12 bases lay between the germline ends. The CDR3 spans 14 residues. Germline-derived CDR1 and CDR2 are SGHRS and YFSETQ. CDR3 sequence (DNA): TGCGCCAGCAGCTTGGACGGACGGGCAGATGGCTACACCTTC. It yields the protein CASSLDGRADGYTF. The whole variable domain, remainder taken from reference TRBV5-1 and TRBJ1-2, is KAGVTQTPRYLIKTRGQQVTLSCSPISGHRSVSWYQQTPGQGLQFLFEYFSETQRNKGNFPGRFSGRQFSNSRSEMNVSTLELGDSALYLCASSLDGRADGYTFGSGTRLTVV.

This chain joins TRBV10-3 and TRBJ2-7, with 7 bases fitting TRBD2. The CDR3 is made up of 15 amino acids. CDR1 is ENHRY and CDR2 is SYGVKD in the germline V gene. V gave up 3 bases and J gave up 4 bases; unmatched junction bases: 9. This chain's CDR3 is CAISDQSGTPYEQYF. The DNA of the CDR3 is TGTGCCATCAGTGACCAAAGCGGGACCCCTTACGAGCAGTACTTC.

The rearrangement links TRBV6-5 to TRBJ2-6; TRBD1 might be the D (6 bases). Germline-derived CDR1 and CDR2 are MNHEY and SVGAGI. The CDR3 has 17 residues. V was trimmed by 2 bases and J by 1 base, leaving 12 bases between them. CDR3 DNA sequence: TGTGCCAGCAGTTACCCAATTACAGGGTCTGGGGCCAACGTCCTGACTTTC. Encoded protein: CASSYPITGSGANVLTF.

This clonotype was observed many times. This chain joins TRBV12-3 or TRBV12-4 and TRBJ1-5; possibly TRBD1 for D (6 bases). The V and J ends lost 4 bases and 4 bases respectively, with 11 bases between them. The length of the CDR3 is 14 residues. CDR3 sequence reads: CASSSRTANQPQHF. The CDR3, as DNA: TGTGCCAGCAGTTCTAGGACAGCTAATCAGCCCCAGCATTTT.

This clonotype has a count of ten or more. This rearrangement joins TRBV29-1 to TRBJ2-3, with TRBD1 matching 9 bases. V shed 5 bases, J shed 2 bases, and the junction held 5 bases outside the gene matches. The CDR3 extends over 14 amino acids. Germline loops: CDR1 SQVTM, CDR2 ANQGSEA. For the CDR3, the DNA is TGCAGCGTTTCGCGGACAGGGGCCACAGATACGCAGTATTTT. It specifies CSVSRTGATDTQYF.

The CDR3 sequence is CSAREVQRYTGELFF. CDR3 sequence (DNA): TGCAGTGCTAGAGAGGTTCAGCGGTACACCGGGGAGCTGTTTTTT. This rearrangement joins TRBV20-1 to TRBJ2-2; perhaps TRBD2 as D (5 bases). The CDR3 has 15 amino acids. CDR1 DFQATT and CDR2 SNEGSKA come from the germline V gene (reference sequence). Deletions cut 0 bases from V and 3 bases from J, with 11 bases between.

In this sample, this clonotype turned up many times. V and J are TRBV5-1 and TRBJ2-1, with D maybe TRBD2 (6 bases). Germline V gene sequence: CDR1 SGHRS, CDR2 YFSETQ. The CDR3 has 16 residues. V dropped 3 bases and J dropped 6 bases, with 19 bases sitting between them. The DNA for the CDR3 is TGCGCCAGCAGCTCTTTAGGGACTTACCCGGGCAATGAGCAGTTCTTC. This translates into CASSSLGTYPGNEQFF.

The J gene is TRBJ2-2, the V gene TRBV11-2; 12 nucleotides align to TRBD2. The length of the CDR3 is 18 residues. Germline trimming cut 5 bases from V and 0 bases from J; bases unmatched to any gene: 7. Germline loops: CDR1 SGHAT, CDR2 FQNNGV. CDR3 protein: CASSRRGTSGPNTGELFF. In DNA form, the CDR3 reads TGTGCCAGCAGCCGCCGAGGGACTAGCGGGCCGAACACCGGGGAGCTGTTTTTT.

The rearrangement uses TRBV29-1 and TRBJ2-7; D uncertain. CDR3 size: 9 residues. CDR1 is SQVTM and CDR2 is ANQGSEA in the germline V gene. V gave up 6 bases and J gave up 3 bases, with 3 bases separating them. The CDR3 DNA is TGCAGCGTCCACTACGAGCAGTACTTC. Translated, it gives CSVHYEQYF.

To note about this clonotype: A much larger clonotype is one base distant, so this may be a read error. The chain joins TRBV7-9 to TRBJ2-3, with TRBD2 identical over 7 bases. The CDR3 spans 16 residues. V shed 4 bases and J 0 bases; nucleotides not matched to a gene: 7. The germline V gene has CDR1 SEHNR and CDR2 FQNEAQ (reference sequence). DNA for the CDR3: TGTGCCAGCAGCTCCATACTAGCGTCTAGCACAGATACGCAGTATTTT. Residues: CASSSILASSTDTQYF.

This clonotype was counted ten times or more. This sequence may be a read error, since a much larger clone differs from it by one base. The rearrangement joins TRBV6-2 or TRBV6-3 to TRBJ2-7; D is possibly TRBD1 (6 bases). In germline, CDR1 is MNHEY, CDR2 SVGEGT. Trimming pared 6 bases from V and 3 bases from J, leaving 9 bases between. This CDR3 spans 12 amino acids. CDR3 in amino acids: CASRDSLYEQYF. For the CDR3, the DNA is TGTGCCAGCAGGGACAGTCTCTACGAGCAGTACTTC.

The rearrangement uses TRBV29-1 and TRBJ2-3; D might be TRBD2 (5 bases). Germline V gene data show CDR1 as SQVTM and CDR2 as ANQGSEA. Trimming removed 2 bases from V and 2 bases from J, with 8 bases in between. The CDR3 is 13 amino acids. Here the CDR3 DNA reads TGCAGCGTTGAACCGGGAATCACAGATACGCAGTATTTT. The encoded protein is CSVEPGITDTQYF.

The J gene is TRBJ2-5, the V gene TRBV15; D gene uncertain. The V gene lost 0 bases and the J gene lost 7 bases, with 6 bases spanning the gap. This CDR3 has 12 amino acids. Germline assignment: CDR1 LNHNV and CDR2 YYDKDF (reference sequence). The CDR3 protein is CATSRDSGTQYF. DNA of the CDR3: TGTGCCACCAGCAGAGATTCGGGGACCCAGTACTTC.

This clonotype was observed a few times. V usage is TRBV7-2 and J usage is TRBJ2-3; the match to TRBD2 covers 7 bases. The CDR3 has 15 residues. With 4 bases clipped from V and 4 bases from J, the junction kept 8 bases outside the gene matches. Per the germline V gene, CDR1 is SGHTA and CDR2 is FQGNSA. DNA for the CDR3: TGTGCCAGCAGCTCAGGATTCGCGGGGGCAGATACGCAGTATTTT. Amino acids: CASSSGFAGADTQYF.

The chain employs TRBV29-1 and TRBJ2-7; 13 bases are shared with TRBD2. CDR1 and CDR2 (germline): SQVTM, ANQGSEA. J gave up 1 base and V 7 bases, and 1 base lay outside the gene matches. The CDR3 contains 13 residues. The CDR3 DNA sequence: TGCAGCGGACTAGCGGGAGGTTCCTACGAGCAGTACTTC. Its translation is CSGLAGGSYEQYF.

The gene calls are TRBV5-1 and TRBJ1-6; D not certain. The CDR3 has 14 residues. CDR1 is SGHRS and CDR2 is YFSETQ in the germline V gene. With 5 bases removed from V and 5 bases from J, the gap between germline ends came to 11 bases. The CDR3 DNA reads as TGCGCCAGCAGTCCGGGTTCGAATAATTCACCCCTCCACTTT. This sequence encodes CASSPGSNNSPLHF.

Of note for this clonotype: The junction shows a germline mismatch at one end, possibly a read error. The J gene is TRBJ1-1, the V gene TRBV20-1; D remains ambiguous. Germline V gene data show CDR1 as DFQATT and CDR2 as SNEGSKA (reference sequence). The CDR3 length is 15 residues. The CDR3 DNA is TGCAGTGCTAGAGTAGGTCGTCAGTATAACACTGAAGCTTTCTTC. As protein: CSARVGRQYNTEAFF.

Many counts were recorded for this clonotype. The CDR3 sequence is CASSWSSGTYNEQFF. CDR3 nucleotides: TGTGCCAGCAGCTGGAGTAGCGGGACCTACAATGAGCAGTTCTTC. This sequence joins TRBV11-2 and TRBJ2-1; 8 bases agree with TRBD2. CDR1 is SGHAT, CDR2 FQNNGV, per germline. The V gene end was trimmed by 4 bases and the J gene end by 2 bases; junction bases not matched to a gene: 4. There are 15 residues in the CDR3.

This rearrangement joins TRBV4-2 to TRBJ2-7; perhaps D is TRBD1 or TRBD2 (6 bases each). Trimming shortened V by 0 bases and J by 2 bases, and 17 bases separated the two germline ends. The V gene's germline CDR1 is LGHNA and CDR2 YNFKEQ. The length of the CDR3 is 17 residues. This chain's CDR3 is CASSQESPGAKAYEQYF. In DNA, the CDR3 is TGTGCCAGCAGCCAAGAATCTCCGGGGGCGAAGGCCTACGAGCAGTACTTC.

This clonotype came up a few times. V is TRBV5-1 and J is TRBJ1-5; 8 bases match TRBD1. Germline V gives CDR1 SGHRS, CDR2 YFSETQ. The J segment lost 1 base and the V segment lost 1 base, leaving 1 base of the junction unmatched. CDR3 length equals 15 residues. The CDR3 sequence is CASSLTGGSNQPQHF. DNA for the CDR3: TGCGCCAGCAGCTTGACAGGGGGAAGCAATCAGCCCCAGCATTTT.

The chain employs TRBV6-1 and TRBJ2-7, with 7 bases that match TRBD1. The CDR3 consists of 14 residues. CDR1 and CDR2 (germline): MNHNS, SASEGT. The trim removed 6 bases at V and 1 base at J, leaving 6 bases unmatched. CDR3 residues: CASRKTGQSYEQYF. CDR3 sequence (DNA): TGTGCCAGCAGGAAGACGGGACAGTCCTACGAGCAGTACTTC.

The rearrangement joins TRBV5-1 to TRBJ1-1; D call uncertain. The germline gives CDR1 SGHRS, CDR2 YFSETQ. V was cut by 4 bases and J by 1 base, with 11 bases left in between. The length of the CDR3 is 14 residues. The CDR3 DNA follows: TGCGCCAGCAGCCCGTTGGACCCGAACACTGAAGCTTTCTTT. This sequence encodes CASSPLDPNTEAFF. The full variable domain, rest sourced from reference TRBV5-1 and TRBJ1-1, is KAGVTQTPRYLIKTRGQQVTLSCSPISGHRSVSWYQQTPGQGLQFLFEYFSETQRNKGNFPGRFSGRQFSNSRSEMNVSTLELGDSALYLCASSPLDPNTEAFFGQGTRLTVV.

V gene TRBV20-1 combines with J gene TRBJ2-6; 7 bases fit TRBD1. Germline CDR1 and CDR2: DFQATT and SNEGSKA (reference sequence). Germline trimming cut 0 bases from V and 2 bases from J; bases unmatched to any gene: 13. This CDR3 is 19 amino acids long. The CDR3 is CSAREGARGGPPGANVLTF. In DNA form, the CDR3 reads TGCAGTGCTAGAGAAGGGGCCCGAGGGGGCCCTCCTGGGGCCAACGTCCTGACTTTC.

This clonotype came up many times. The V gene is TRBV29-1, the J gene TRBJ2-3, with 7 bases aligning to TRBD1. V shed 5 bases, J shed 6 bases, and the junction held 8 bases outside the gene matches. This CDR3 comprises 13 residues. Germline V gene lookup returns CDR1 SQVTM and CDR2 ANQGSEA. The CDR3: CSVPKSQGDTQYF. CDR3 nucleotide sequence: TGCAGCGTTCCCAAATCACAGGGGGATACGCAGTATTTT.

This clonotype showed up just a few times. The genes are TRBV20-1 and TRBJ2-7; 7 nucleotides agree with TRBD2. V lost 4 bases and J lost 3; bases outside the gene matches: 3. The CDR3 consists of 12 residues. In germline, CDR1 is DFQATT, CDR2 SNEGSKA (reference sequence). CDR3 region: CSAMGGGYEQYF. CDR3 bases: TGCAGTGCTATGGGGGGGGGCTACGAGCAGTACTTC.

The rearrangement links TRBV2 to TRBJ1-2; 10 bases align to TRBD1. The CDR3 totals 15 residues. Trimming at V came to 2 bases and at J to 5 bases, leaving 5 bases not matched to a gene. Germline V gene data show CDR1 as SNHLY and CDR2 as FYNNEI. CDR3 nucleotides: TGTGCCAGCAGTGAATCGGGGGACAGGGGTTATGGCTACACCTTC. Protein sequence: CASSESGDRGYGYTF.

This clonotype was counted many times. The genes are TRBV10-3 and TRBJ2-3; 7 bases align to TRBD2. This CDR3 comprises 16 residues. From germline, CDR1 is ENHRY and CDR2 SYGVKD. The V gene end was trimmed by 0 bases and the J gene end by 2 bases; junction bases not matched to a gene: 5. CDR3 region: CAISESSGKTTDTQYF. The CDR3 nucleotides read TGTGCCATCAGTGAGTCCAGCGGGAAGACCACAGATACGCAGTATTTT.

This clonotype came up many times. The V gene is TRBV20-1, the J gene TRBJ1-1; 7 nucleotides align to TRBD1. J gave up 1 base and V 5 bases, and 7 bases lay outside the gene matches. The CDR3 length is 14 residues. Germline assignment: CDR1 DFQATT and CDR2 SNEGSKA (reference sequence). The CDR3 DNA follows: TGCAGTGCTGGGCTGGGACAGTCGAACACTGAAGCTTTCTTT. Translating it yields CSAGLGQSNTEAFF.

This clonotype occurred many times. This sequence joins TRBV6-2 or TRBV6-3 and TRBJ1-2; tentatively, D is TRBD1 (5 bases). Looked up from germline, CDR1 is MNHEY and CDR2 is SVGEGT. CDR3 length: 12 residues. The V end lost 1 base, the J end lost 6 bases, and 6 bases lay between the germline ends. CDR3 DNA sequence: TGTGCCAGCAGTTACTGGGGGGATGGCTACACCTTC. This codes for CASSYWGDGYTF.

The chain has TRBV6-5 and TRBJ2-3, with unresolved D. This CDR3 spans 12 amino acids. The V gene's germline CDR1 is MNHEY and CDR2 SVGAGI. V was pared by 10 bases and J by 6 bases, with 14 bases between. CDR3 sequence: CATQGSADTQYF. Here the CDR3 DNA reads TGTGCCACCCAAGGATCGGCGGATACGCAGTATTTT.

The chain recombines TRBV25-1 with TRBJ2-7, with D possibly being TRBD1 (5 bases). Trimming cost V 6 bases and J 5 bases, with 14 bases left between them. This CDR3 is 13 amino acids long. CDR1 is MGHDK, CDR2 SYGVNS, per germline. This chain's CDR3 is CASRAPGSHEQYF. CDR3 sequence (DNA): TGTGCCAGCAGGGCGCCAGGGTCTCACGAGCAGTACTTC.

This clonotype was seen at least ten times. V gene TRBV24-1 combines with J gene TRBJ1-5; D is perhaps TRBD1 (6 bases). The V gene's germline CDR1 is KGHDR and CDR2 SFDVKD. V was clipped by 2 bases and J by 6 bases, with 16 bases between them. This CDR3 is 16 amino acids long. In DNA, the CDR3 is TGTGCCACCAGTGATTCGACTACTTCAGGGGCTCAGCCCCAGCATTTT. Its protein is CATSDSTTSGAQPQHF.